This TCR beta chain was recorded in a study of blood T cells in healthy people across ages. This clonotype was counted only a few times. A sample-barcoded 5' primer and a J-beta primer mix were used in a second PCR of about 6 to 11 cycles. A single record per CDR3 protein comes from TCRdb applying MiXCR to the 5' RACE reads. The repertoire has over 1.5 million distinct CDR3 sequences, less than 50% of them found once; the top ten carry around 2.1%. The CDR3 covers 15 residues. Germline-derived CDR1 and CDR2 are ENHRY and SYGVKD. Unmatched junction bases numbered 6, after V lost 3 bases and J lost 6 bases.

Sequenced material: blood. The V and J genes are TRBV10-3 and TRBJ2-5; 11 bases are a match to TRBD2. This TCR was sampled from a middle-aged woman in good health. CDR3 sequence reads: CAISDGSGGGKTQYF. CDR3 nucleotide sequence: TGTGCCATCAGTGATGGTAGCGGGGGGGGGAAGACCCAGTACTTC.